One and the same sample provided the 20 T cell receptor beta chains below, sequenced in a study of blood T cell repertoires in COVID-19. TCRdb keeps only in-frame clones here, not all; method: immunoSEQ multiplex PCR. The data show 130,000 to 150,000 clones, roughly 90% seen once. The specimen sequenced was peripheral blood. The receptor set was obtained from a man aged 50 or older with active or convalescent COVID-19.

The chain links TRBV19 to TRBJ2-7, with 7 bases that match TRBD1. The germline CDR1 and CDR2 sequences are LNHDA and SQIVND (reference sequence). After removal of 3 bases from V and 7 bases from J, the junction contained 12 bases not matched to a gene. The CDR3 spans 15 residues. The chain's CDR3 is CASSISDRVSVEQYF. CDR3 nucleotides: TGTGCCAGTAGTATCAGTGACAGGGTGTCGGTGGAGCAGTACTTC.

The rearrangement joins TRBV7-2 to TRBJ1-1; D perhaps matches TRBD1 (5 bases). The ends were cut back, 2 bases at V and 3 bases at J, with 16 bases in the middle. The V gene's germline CDR1 is SGHTA and CDR2 FQGNSA. The CDR3 has 16 amino acids. CDR3 nucleotide sequence: TGTGCCAGCAGCTTACTACCCCTCGGGGGGGACACTGAAGCTTTCTTT. This gives the protein CASSLLPLGGDTEAFF.

CDR3: CASSRTGASARGNEQFF. The CDR3, as DNA: TGTGCCAGCAGCCGGACCGGGGCTAGCGCCCGAGGGAATGAGCAGTTCTTC. The V and J genes are TRBV7-2 and TRBJ2-1; D possibly corresponds to TRBD2 (6 bases). The V gene's germline CDR1 is SGHTA and CDR2 FQGNSA. V was trimmed by 5 bases and J by 7 bases, leaving 24 bases between them. The CDR3 spans 17 residues. The variable domain in full, with the rest retrieved from reference TRBV7-2 and TRBJ2-1, is GAGVSQSPSNKVTEKGKDVELRCDPISGHTALYWYRQSLGQGLEFLIYFQGNSAPDKSGLPSDRFSAERTGGSVSTLTIQRTQQEDSAVYLCASSRTGASARGNEQFFGPGTRLTVL.

The chain has TRBV28 and TRBJ1-1; weak D call: TRBD1 (5 bases). CDR1 is MDHEN and CDR2 is SYDVKM in the germline V gene. With 6 bases removed from V and 9 bases from J, the gap between germline ends came to 14 bases. CDR3 length equals 12 residues. CDR3 nucleotide sequence: TGTGCCAGCAGGACGACAGATCTCCAAGCTTTCTTT. Translated, it gives CASRTTDLQAFF.

This chain links TRBV3-1 (or the pseudogene TRBV3-2) with TRBJ2-1; 11 positions agree with TRBD2. After removal of 4 bases from V and 2 bases from J, the junction contained 7 bases not matched to a gene. CDR1 is LGHDT, CDR2 YNNKEL, per germline (reference sequence). The CDR3 length is 17 residues. Written as DNA, the CDR3 is TGTGCCAGCAGCCCCTTAGCGGGAGGGCCCGCCTACAATGAGCAGTTCTTC. This gives the protein CASSPLAGGPAYNEQFF.

Here the CDR3 reads CASSQETGDTGELFF. The CDR3 DNA follows: TGCGCCAGCAGCCAAGAGACAGGGGACACCGGGGAGCTGTTTTTT. The rearrangement links TRBV4-3 to TRBJ2-2; 8 bases are a match to TRBD1. CDR3 size: 15 residues. The V gene's germline CDR1 is LGHNA and CDR2 YSLEER. V dropped 0 bases and J dropped 3; count of bases not matched to a gene: 0.

The chain recombines TRBV27 with TRBJ2-5; 9 bases are shared with TRBD1. This CDR3 contains 15 residues. CDR1 is MNHEY, CDR2 SMNVEV, per germline (reference sequence). V was pared by 5 bases and J by 5 bases, with 9 bases of the junction left unmatched. CDR3 amino acids: CASSPSGTGHETQYF. CDR3 coding DNA: TGTGCCAGCAGTCCATCCGGGACAGGGCATGAGACCCAGTACTTC.

This clone was seen only a few times. This rearrangement joins TRBV7-8 to TRBJ1-1, with D unclear. The CDR3 loop spans 14 amino acids. With 2 bases removed from V and 4 bases from J, the gap between germline ends came to 11 bases. In germline, CDR1 is SGHVS, CDR2 FQNEAQ. The CDR3: CASSLYIGVTEAFF. The CDR3 DNA reads TGTGCCAGCAGCTTATATATCGGGGTCACTGAAGCTTTCTTT.

The chain is built from TRBV7-2 and TRBJ1-6; the match to TRBD1 covers 7 bases. The ends lost 5 bases at V and 8 bases at J; junction bases unmatched: 12. The length of the CDR3 is 16 residues. Per the germline V gene, CDR1 is SGHTA and CDR2 is FQGNSA. The CDR3: CASSPRGGGRHSPLHF. In DNA form, the CDR3 reads TGTGCCAGCAGCCCCCGTGGAGGGGGCCGACATTCACCCCTCCACTTT.

A single count supports this clone. J is TRBJ2-3 and V is TRBV30, with 13 bases identical to TRBD2. The germline V gene encodes CDR1 GTSNPN and CDR2 SVGIG (reference sequence). The CDR3 is made up of 16 amino acids. With V trimmed by 2 bases and J by 7 bases, 9 bases remained unmatched. CDR3 sequence (DNA): TGTGCCTGGAGTCCCCGACTAGCGGGAGGTGTGAATACGCAGTATTTT. It yields the protein CAWSPRLAGGVNTQYF.

V usage is TRBV2 and J usage is TRBJ1-3, with D maybe TRBD1 (6 bases). This CDR3 has 15 amino acids. The V end was cut by 6 bases, the J end by 0 bases, with 12 bases between. CDR1 SNHLY and CDR2 FYNNEI come from the germline V gene. CDR3 residues: CASRGRGLSGNTIYF. CDR3 in DNA: TGTGCCAGCAGGGGCAGGGGCCTCTCTGGAAACACCATATATTTT.

This clone was observed a single time. The chain employs TRBV6-4 and TRBJ2-2; no clear D gene. The CDR3 is 14 amino acids. Trimming shortened V by 4 bases and J by 2 bases, and 8 bases separated the two germline ends. Germline CDR1 is MRHNA and CDR2 is SNTAGT. Here the CDR3 reads CASSVSSNTGELFF. CDR3 DNA sequence: TGTGCCAGCAGTGTCAGTTCTAACACCGGGGAGCTGTTTTTT.

The chain couples TRBV9 to TRBJ1-1, with D maybe TRBD1 (6 bases). The CDR3 runs 14 residues. CDR1 and CDR2 from the germline V gene are SGDLS and YYNGEE. V lost 3 bases, J lost 4 bases, and 13 bases lay in between. The CDR3, as DNA: TGTGCCAGCAGCGGCAGGGGACGAGGCACTGAAGCTTTCTTT. Protein product: CASSGRGRGTEAFF.

The rearrangement uses TRBV4-1 and TRBJ2-4; D is unclear. The germline V gene has CDR1 MGHRA and CDR2 YSYEKL. Trimming pared 0 bases from V and 5 bases from J, leaving 5 bases between. CDR3 size: 13 residues. The CDR3 region has the DNA TGCGCCAGCAGCCAAGATGGAGAAAACATTCAGTACTTC. Translation gives CASSQDGENIQYF.

The chain combines TRBV5-1 with TRBJ2-3; 10 bases are a match to TRBD2. This CDR3 comprises 18 residues. V lost 0 bases to trimming and J lost 5 bases; unmatched junction nucleotides: 12. Germline V gives CDR1 SGHRS, CDR2 YFSETQ. The CDR3 sequence is CASSLGYKREGRGDTQYF. Here the CDR3 DNA reads TGCGCCAGCAGCTTGGGCTACAAGCGGGAGGGCCGGGGAGATACGCAGTATTTT. Filled out from reference TRBV5-1 and TRBJ2-3, the complete variable domain reads KAGVTQTPRYLIKTRGQQVTLSCSPISGHRSVSWYQQTPGQGLQFLFEYFSETQRNKGNFPGRFSGRQFSNSRSEMNVSTLELGDSALYLCASSLGYKREGRGDTQYFGPGTRLTVL.

This clone was counted between two and nine times. The genes are TRBV19 and TRBJ2-4; TRBD2 agrees at 7 bases. This CDR3 is 16 amino acids long. Germline V lookup: CDR1 LNHDA, CDR2 SQIVND (reference sequence). The junction had 15 bases not matched to a gene; V was cut back by 6 bases and J by 7 bases. This CDR3 is CASRSRLTGRGNIQYF. CDR3 DNA: TGTGCCAGTAGGTCCCGCTTGACGGGGCGGGGGAACATTCAGTACTTC. Based on the CDR3 plus reference TRBV19 and TRBJ2-4, the full variable domain is DGGITQSPKYLFRKEGQNVTLSCEQNLNHDAMYWYRQDPGQGLRLIYYSQIVNDFQKGDIAEGYSVSREKKESFPLTVTSAQKNPTAFYLCASRSRLTGRGNIQYFGAGTRLSVL.

This chain links TRBV6-1 with TRBJ2-1, with 7 positions matching TRBD1. Losses at the gene ends were 3 bases for V and 6 bases for J; bases not matched to a gene: 8. Germline V gives CDR1 MNHNS, CDR2 SASEGT. The CDR3 is made up of 15 amino acids. The CDR3 nucleotides read TGTGCCAGCAGTGACCAGACAGGGATAAGCAATGAGCAGTTCTTC. It codes for CASSDQTGISNEQFF.

This chain connects TRBV6-5 to TRBJ1-1; tentative D call: TRBD1 (5 bases). Germline V CDR1 and CDR2: MNHEY, SVGAGI. The CDR3 covers 15 residues. V shed 0 bases and J shed 1 base, with 9 bases lying between them. CDR3 in amino acids: CASSYSRGRNTEAFF. CDR3 coding DNA: TGTGCCAGCAGTTACTCACGGGGGAGGAACACTGAAGCTTTCTTT.

The chain employs TRBV4-2 and TRBJ1-6; D ambiguous. V lost 0 bases to trimming and J lost 9 bases, with 6 bases between them. The CDR3 extends over 13 amino acids. Germline V gene sequence: CDR1 LGHNA, CDR2 YNFKEQ. The CDR3 region is CASSQEEGSPLHF. CDR3 bases: TGTGCCAGCAGCCAAGAGGAGGGTTCACCCCTCCACTTT.

The chain employs TRBV19 and TRBJ1-5, with a weak D call TRBD1 (5 bases). V lost 8 bases, J lost 6 bases, and 26 bases lay in between. The CDR3 has 17 amino acids. Germline V gives CDR1 LNHDA, CDR2 SQIVND (reference sequence). The CDR3: CASGQDAGIRLGQPQHF. DNA for the CDR3: TGTGCCAGTGGCCAAGACGCAGGGATAAGGTTAGGTCAGCCCCAGCATTTT.